The present T cell receptor (beta chain) was sequenced within a study of shared clonotypes between healthy human individuals. Recent vaccinations or acute infections were absent in the healthy HIV-negative adult donors. In regard to this clone: Different DNA sequences within this sample yield the same CDR3.

CDR3 length equals 13 residues. The germline V gene has CDR1 MDHEN and CDR2 SYDVKM. With 6 bases removed from V and 4 bases from J, the gap between germline ends came to 9 bases. The data were produced by immunoSEQ multiplex PCR, yet TCRdb's version contains in-frame clones alone and is incomplete. The sample lists fewer than 3 million clones, just under 95% occurring once. The source is a young man in good health. Some clones in this sample may be carry-over from other donors' samples. V and J are TRBV28 and TRBJ2-2; D possibly corresponds to TRBD2 (6 bases). Sequenced material: naive CD4+ T cells from PBMCs. Subset given: CD45RA+ positively selected. CDR3 residues: CASRGGGTGELFF. Here the CDR3 DNA reads TGTGCCAGCAGGGGGGGAGGCACCGGGGAGCTGTTTTTT.